This entry features one T cell receptor beta chain sequence. What it binds is unknown. Profiling relied on immunoSEQ multiplex PCR, and the TCRdb table lists in-frame clones only, not all of them. The sample shows roughly 150,000 clones, 70% to 90% of them seen only once. The source of the sample is a study of Ad26.COV2.S vaccination and SARS-CoV-2 variants. Study-wide points: People who got the vaccine had more spike-specific TCR breadth than people who got placebo. Substantial breadth in spike-specific CD8+ and CD4+ T cell responses was reportedly seen after vaccination. Whether participants received vaccine or placebo, their non-spike TCR breadth was similar. Using TCR breadth and depth analyses may have led to underestimated total T cell responses.

Germline-derived CDR1 and CDR2 are MNHEY and SVGAGI. This CDR3 is 14 amino acids long. V lost 2 bases to trimming and J lost 6 bases; unmatched junction nucleotides: 5. This sample comprised peripheral blood, obtained after recovery from COVID-19. The chain carries TRBV6-5 and TRBJ2-7; TRBD1 aligns across 9 bases. The clonotype comes from a human donor who had recovered from COVID-19. The CDR3 sequence: CASSYKQGAGEQYF. The CDR3 nucleotides are TGTGCCAGCAGTTACAAACAGGGGGCGGGCGAGCAGTACTTC.